This TCR beta chain was sequenced in a study of T cell responses to AZD1222 COVID-19 vaccine (dated by TCRdb to the early 2020s). In the study overall: Because spike-specific TCR depth and breadth did not differ between the two schedules, AZD1222 recipients who got a second dose at roughly 4 weeks were pooled with those who got a second dose at roughly 12 weeks. TCR sequencing was performed for more than 230 trial participants, of whom about 200 were given two doses of AZD1222 and some 25 were given two doses of MenACWY control vaccine. Trial participants were enrolled into age subgroups of 18-55, 56-69 and 70-plus years, which contained around 150, 28 and 57 TCR-sequenced participants, respectively. Paper-wide results and their limitations: Reportedly, almost half of the unique spike-specific TCRs recognized epitopes lying outside the regions that are mutated in the B.1.351 and B.1.1.7 variants. CD4 TCRs associated with the vaccine covered the entire spike protein, and the dominant responses were in regions 160-218 and 743-854. Because no day 14 peak-response samples were available, repertoires were characterized only after the peak T cell response. Most participants were white British and females outnumbered males, and the authors suggested that clonal diversity may have been underestimated. Conclusions about previously exposed vaccinees are limited, since just 6 or 7 AZD1222 recipients were seropositive for SARS-CoV-2 at baseline. The 56-69-year group was small, and its depth increase did not reach significance, likely because of low power. Spike-specific TCR breadth and depth rose significantly after two AZD1222 doses compared with day 0 and with MenACWY recipients.

Measured from the cysteine to the phenylalanine, the CDR3 is 14 residues long. The sequence is cut down to CDR3 DNA, 42 bases in frame from base 1. The germline V gene (reference sequence) supplies CDR1 GTSNPN and CDR2 SVGIG. V drops 3 bases and J drops 4 bases, leaving 16 bases in between. The CDR3 regions of human TCRbeta chains were subjected to immunosequencing. The paper's data handling went like this. Repertoire TCRs were matched against a reference library of SARS-CoV-2-specific TCRs generated with the MIRA antigen-specificity platform. Breadth meant the fraction of unique TCRs that were SARS-CoV-2-associated, whereas depth meant the fraction of total T cells that were SARS-CoV-2-associated. Each spike-specific TCR was assigned to its reactive spike region and to a CD4 or CD8 class using the MIRA data. Log10-transformed breadth and depth values were compared by one-way ANOVA with Sidak's multiple comparisons tests. TCRdb took over this immuneACCESS table, retaining in-frame rearrangements with V and J assigned. Such tables are incomplete; in checked studies, under half of the missing clones stem from an unresolved V gene, and the remainder is unexplained. Clonal size and the V and J genes are those of that table, whereas D and trimming came from the DNA. This sample gives 110,000 to 150,000 clones in total; 80% to 90% of them show up just once. The biggest ten clones account for 8% of the sample.

The time point label corresponds to: baseline before first vaccination. Vaccinee samples came from UK trials COV001 and COV002, including a single-blind randomized controlled phase 2/3 trial of AZD1222 (ChAdOx1 nCoV-19) in healthy adults. For TCRbeta chain sequencing, PBMC samples were collected from trial participants at day 0 and at day 28 after the second dose. As to this clone: Its antigen has not been determined. One base away there is no much larger clone; base qualities are not given.

The chain is made from TRBV30 and TRBJ2-7, with a weak D call of TRBD2 (7 bases match). Sample: peripheral blood, taken on day 0 of AZD1222 vaccination. The sequence derives from an adult in good health. The nucleotide sequence is given as TGTGCCTGGAGGTCGTTGGGGGGGCGGTACGAGCAGTACTTC. Its protein reads: CAWRSLGGRYEQYF.